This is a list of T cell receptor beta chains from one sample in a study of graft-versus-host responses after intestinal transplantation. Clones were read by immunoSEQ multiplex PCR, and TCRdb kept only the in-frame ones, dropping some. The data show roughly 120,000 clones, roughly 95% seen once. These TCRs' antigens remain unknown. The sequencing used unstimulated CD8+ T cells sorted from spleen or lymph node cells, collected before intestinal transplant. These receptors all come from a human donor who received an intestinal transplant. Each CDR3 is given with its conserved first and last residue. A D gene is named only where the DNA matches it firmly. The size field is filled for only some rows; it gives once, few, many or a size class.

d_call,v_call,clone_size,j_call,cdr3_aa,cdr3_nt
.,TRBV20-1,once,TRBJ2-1,CSARDWNEQFF,TGCAGTGCTAGAGATTGGAATGAGCAGTTCTTC
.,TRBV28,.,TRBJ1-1,CASSFDTLGTTEAFF,TGTGCCAGCAGTTTCGACACTTTGGGGACCACTGAAGCTTTCTTT
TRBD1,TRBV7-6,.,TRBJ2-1,CASSTGTGGIHVPTMKQFF,TGTGCCAGCAGCACGGGGACAGGGGGCATCCATGTGCCTACAATGAAGCAGTTCTTC
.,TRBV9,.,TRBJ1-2,CASSVVTGNGYTF,TGTGCCAGCAGCGTAGTTACAGGGAATGGCTACACCTTC
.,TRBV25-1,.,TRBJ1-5,CASSESPSGSNQPQHF,TGTGCCAGCAGTGAATCCCCTTCGGGTAGCAATCAGCCCCAGCATTTT
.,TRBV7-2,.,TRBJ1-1,CASSLVGSHEAFF,TGTGCCAGCAGCTTAGTCGGCTCCCATGAAGCTTTCTTT
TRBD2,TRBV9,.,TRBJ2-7,CASSSPTSGYEQYF,TGTGCCAGCAGCTCCCCGACTAGCGGCTACGAGCAGTACTTC
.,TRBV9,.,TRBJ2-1,CASSVVSSYNEQFF,TGTGCCAGCAGCGTAGTTAGCTCCTACAATGAGCAGTTCTTC
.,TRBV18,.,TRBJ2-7,CASSRGAVTEQYF,TGTGCCAGCTCCCGGGGTGCAGTCACCGAGCAGTACTTC
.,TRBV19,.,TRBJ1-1,CASYLNTEAFF,TGTGCCAGTTACCTGAACACTGAAGCTTTCTTT
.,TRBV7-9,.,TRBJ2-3,CASRTRDFSKDTQYF,TGTGCCAGCAGAACCCGGGACTTCTCAAAAGATACGCAGTATTTT
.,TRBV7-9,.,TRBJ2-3,CASSFGVGDTDTQYF,TGTGCCAGCAGCTTTGGGGTGGGGGACACAGATACGCAGTATTTT
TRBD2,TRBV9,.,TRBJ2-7,CASSPGGGLAGRFEQYF,TGTGCCAGCAGCCCAGGGGGGGGACTAGCGGGACGTTTCGAGCAGTACTTC
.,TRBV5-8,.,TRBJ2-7,CASSLDGPSRTEQYF,TGTGCCAGCAGCTTGGATGGGCCATCTAGGACCGAGCAGTACTTC
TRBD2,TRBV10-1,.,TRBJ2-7,CASSDGTSVYSYEQYF,TGCGCCAGCAGTGATGGGACTAGCGTATACTCCTACGAGCAGTACTTC
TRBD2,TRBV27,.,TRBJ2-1,CASSSRDSLLAGGPVLPEQFF,TGTGCCAGCAGTTCTCGCGATTCGTTACTAGCGGGAGGGCCGGTTTTGCCTGAGCAGTTCTTC
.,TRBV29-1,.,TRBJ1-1,CSVPTTGVGAFF,TGCAGCGTCCCGACGACAGGCGTAGGTGCTTTCTTT
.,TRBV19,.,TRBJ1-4,CASSARQATNEKLFF,TGTGCCAGTAGTGCACGACAGGCAACTAATGAAAAACTGTTTTTT
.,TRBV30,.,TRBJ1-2,CAWSTDGRFYGYTF,TGTGCCTGGAGTACCGACGGACGGTTCTATGGCTACACCTTC
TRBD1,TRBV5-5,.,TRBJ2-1,CASSPSQWTGPGEQFF,TGTGCCAGCAGCCCCTCCCAGTGGACAGGCCCTGGTGAGCAGTTCTTC